This TCR beta chain comes out of a study of CD8 T cells in ankylosing spondylitis. Note on this clonotype: No antigen is known for it.

V dropped 7 bases and J dropped 1; count of bases not matched to a gene: 4. CDR3 length equals 14 residues. Germline loops: CDR1 SNHLY, CDR2 FYNNEI. Study outcomes and limitations: Seemingly distinctive of ankylosing spondylitis blood was a TCR beta motif formed by eight highly homologous variants.

TCRdb itself ran the 5' RACE reads through MiXCR, one entry per CDR3 protein. The sample contains about 540,000 distinct CDR3 sequences, about 13% of which appear only once. This clonotype was obtained from a male donor with ankylosing spondylitis. The genes are TRBV2 and TRBJ2-3; 8 bases agree with TRBD1. The source material was blood, either unsorted or a sorted T cell fraction (not recorded which). In DNA form, the CDR3 reads TGTGCCAGCAAGGGGGGACAGGGCACAGATACGCAGTATTTT. Protein: CASKGGQGTDTQYF.